A selection of T cell receptor beta chains follows, all from one sample in a study of cytomegalovirus exposure and HLA in healthy donors. The method was immunoSEQ multiplex PCR; TCRdb's version includes in-frame clones alone and lacks a portion of them. The repertoire has under 200,000 clones, approximately 78% of them found once; the top ten carry about 0.89%. Specimen: PBMCs. These receptors all stem from a girl aged 2 to 10 in good health and CMV-seropositive. Each CDR3 is given with its conserved first and last residue. D genes are given only for firm matches. For some rows the clone size is stated as once, few or many, or as a class when expanded; others skip it.

clone_size,j_call,v_call,d_call,cdr3_nt,cdr3_aa
.,TRBJ2-7,TRBV6-5,.,TGTGCCAGCAGTTACCGACTTACTACCTACGAGCAGTACTTC,CASSYRLTTYEQYF
.,TRBJ2-1,TRBV6-4,.,TGTGCCAGCAGTGATCTAAACAATGAGCAGTTCTTC,CASSDLNNEQFF
.,TRBJ1-5,TRBV2,.,TGTGCCAGCAGTTTAGTCCCAAATCAGCCCCAGCATTTT,CASSLVPNQPQHF
.,TRBJ1-1,TRBV6-5,.,TGTGCCAGCATCCTCCGGTGGAGCATCAACACTGAAGCTTTCTTT,CASILRWSINTEAFF
.,TRBJ2-7,TRBV9,TRBD1,TGTGCCAGCCCCGGGACAGGTCCCTACGAGCAGTACTTC,CASPGTGPYEQYF
.,TRBJ2-1,TRBV30,TRBD1,TGTGCCTGGAGGAGGACAGGGGGTGGATACAATGAGCAGTTCTTC,CAWRRTGGGYNEQFF
.,TRBJ2-5,TRBV5-1,TRBD1,TGCGCCAGCAGCTTGGGTGGACAGGGTCAGGAGACCCAGTACTTC,CASSLGGQGQETQYF
.,TRBJ2-7,TRBV14,TRBD1,TGTGCCAGCAGCCAAATCCAACCGGGACAGTCTAACGAGCAGTACTTC,CASSQIQPGQSNEQYF
.,TRBJ2-2,TRBV29-1,.,TGCAGCGTTGAAGAATACAGCACCGGGGAGCTGTTTTTT,CSVEEYSTGELFF
.,TRBJ2-7,TRBV9,TRBD1,TGTGCCAGCAGCGTCTCGACAGGGGACTACGAGCAGTACTTC,CASSVSTGDYEQYF
.,TRBJ2-7,TRBV11-3,TRBD2,TGTGCCAGCAGCCGGGGGGGAGGGGACGAGCAGTACTTC,CASSRGGGDEQYF
.,TRBJ2-3,TRBV30,TRBD2,TGTGCCTGGTTGGCGGGAGGGACAGATACGCAGTATTTT,CAWLAGGTDTQYF
.,TRBJ2-7,TRBV6-1,.,TGTGCCAGCAGTTTCTTAGCGGCCGGTTCCTACGAGCAGTACTTC,CASSFLAAGSYEQYF
.,TRBJ1-2,TRBV9,TRBD1,TGTGCCAGCAGCGGACCCGGGACAGGGGGCGCGGGTGACTATGGCTACACCTTC,CASSGPGTGGAGDYGYTF
.,TRBJ2-5,TRBV29-1,TRBD2,TGCACCAGACTAGCGGACCAAGAGACCCAGTACTTC,CTRLADQETQYF
.,TRBJ1-1,TRBV27,.,TGTGCCAGCAGTCCCATAGAGACAGTCGAAGCTTTCTTT,CASSPIETVEAFF
.,TRBJ2-3,TRBV5-4,TRBD2,TGTGCCAGCAGCCGACTAGCGGGAGTCGAAGATACGCAGTATTTT,CASSRLAGVEDTQYF
.,TRBJ1-3,TRBV4-1,.,TGCGCCAGCAGCCACACCCACGGAACTACCTCTGGAAACACCATATATTTT,CASSHTHGTTSGNTIYF
.,TRBJ2-5,TRBV5-4,TRBD2,TGTGCCAGCAGTGTCGATCAGACTAGCGAAGAGACCCAGTACTTC,CASSVDQTSEETQYF
.,TRBJ2-1,TRBV29-1,.,TGCAGCGTTAACGAGGGTAGAGATGAGCAGTTCTTC,CSVNEGRDEQFF
.,TRBJ2-5,TRBV5-1,TRBD2,TGCGCCAGCAGCCCCCTGACTAGCGGGAGTGGGGCAGGGGGCTTCGGGGAGACCCAGTACTTC,CASSPLTSGSGAGGFGETQYF
.,TRBJ2-3,TRBV5-1,.,TGCGCCAGCAGCCAACGGACAGTCACAGATACGCAGTATTTT,CASSQRTVTDTQYF
.,TRBJ1-1,TRBV28,TRBD1,TGTGCCAGCAGTGCAGGGGGCACTGAAGCTTTCTTT,CASSAGGTEAFF
.,TRBJ2-5,TRBV29-1,TRBD1,TGCAGCGCCACAGGGGTCCCATCAGAGACCCAGTACTTC,CSATGVPSETQYF
.,TRBJ2-5,TRBV6-6,.,TGTGCCAGCAGTAGACTAGGAAACCCACAAGAGACCCAGTACTTC,CASSRLGNPQETQYF
.,TRBJ1-5,TRBV19,TRBD1,TGTGCCAGTACCCCCTCGGGGACAGATAATCAGCCCCAGCATTTT,CASTPSGTDNQPQHF
.,TRBJ1-2,TRBV30,TRBD1,TGTGCCTGGAGTCGACTGGACAGGGACAACAACTATGGCTACACCTTC,CAWSRLDRDNNYGYTF
.,TRBJ1-1,TRBV4-2,.,TGTGCCAGCAGCCAAGTAGGCCAGAGGACTGAAGCTTTCTTT,CASSQVGQRTEAFF
.,TRBJ1-2,TRBV6-1,.,TGTGCCAGCAGTGAAGTCCCCGGGGGGCCGGGCTATGGCTACACCTTC,CASSEVPGGPGYGYTF
once,TRBJ2-1,TRBV5-1,TRBD2,TGCGCCAGCAGCTCCCGGGCTAGCGGGGGAGGCAATGAGCAGTTCTTC,CASSSRASGGGNEQFF